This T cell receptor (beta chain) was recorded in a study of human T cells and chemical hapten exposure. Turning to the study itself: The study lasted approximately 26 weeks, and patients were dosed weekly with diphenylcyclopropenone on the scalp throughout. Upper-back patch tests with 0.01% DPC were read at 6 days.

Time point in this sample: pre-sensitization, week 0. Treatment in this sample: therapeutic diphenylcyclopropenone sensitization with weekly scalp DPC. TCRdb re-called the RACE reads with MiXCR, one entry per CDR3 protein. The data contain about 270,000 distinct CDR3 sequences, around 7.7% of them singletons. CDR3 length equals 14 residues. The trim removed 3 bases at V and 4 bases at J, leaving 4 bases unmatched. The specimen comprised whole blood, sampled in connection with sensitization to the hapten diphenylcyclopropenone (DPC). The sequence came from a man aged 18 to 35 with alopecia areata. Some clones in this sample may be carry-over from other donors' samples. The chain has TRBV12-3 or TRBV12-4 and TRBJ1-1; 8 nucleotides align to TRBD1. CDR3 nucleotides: TGTGCCAGCAGTTTGGGACAGGCGGTCACTGAAGCTTTCTTT. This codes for CASSLGQAVTEAFF.